A selection of T cell receptor beta chains follows, all from one sample in a study of T cell responses to AZD1222 COVID-19 vaccine. Data came from immunoSEQ multiplex PCR; TCRdb stores just in-frame clones and leaves some out. The table lists roughly 92,000 clones, roughly nine tenths of them singletons. Here the sequenced sample was peripheral blood, taken 28 days after the second AZD1222 dose. The receptors derive from an adult who received the AZD1222 COVID-19 vaccine. Each CDR3 is given with its conserved first and last residue. Each record gives: V gene, D gene, J gene, clone size, CDR3 DNA, CDR3 protein. The D gene is left open where the match is weak. The size field is filled for only some rows; it gives once, few, many or a size class.

TRBV18	-	TRBJ1-4	-	TGTGCCAGCCAAGCAGGAGGGGGTGAAAAACTGTTTTTT	CASQAGGGEKLFF
TRBV2	-	TRBJ1-3	-	TGTGCCAGCAGTACAGCCGACGGCATCTCTGGAAACACCATATATTTT	CASSTADGISGNTIYF
TRBV14	-	TRBJ1-2	-	TGTGCCAGCAGCCGCTCATCGGGTCTAACAGGGGGCTACACCTTC	CASSRSSGLTGGYTF
TRBV5-8	-	TRBJ2-7	-	TGTGCCAGCAGCCCCCGGCCCGGAGGGTTCGAGCAGTACTTC	CASSPRPGGFEQYF
TRBV9	TRBD2	TRBJ2-1	-	TGTGCCAGCAGCATTAGCGGGGGGGCCTCTCAAAATGAGCAGTTCTTC	CASSISGGASQNEQFF
TRBV12-3/TRBV12-4	-	TRBJ1-2	-	TGTGCCAGCAGCCTTAGGGGCCGGGATAGCTACACCTTC	CASSLRGRDSYTF
TRBV5-8	-	TRBJ1-2	-	TGTGCCAGCAGCTGGGGGCAGGACTATGGCTACACCTTC	CASSWGQDYGYTF
TRBV2	-	TRBJ1-2	-	TGTGCCAGCAGTGACTTCCATCTGGGGGGCCATGGCTACACCTTC	CASSDFHLGGHGYTF
TRBV5-6	-	TRBJ1-1	-	TGTGCCAGCAGGCTTCAGAACACTGAAGCTTTCTTT	CASRLQNTEAFF
TRBV24-1	-	TRBJ2-5	-	TGTGCCACCAGTGACCCACAGGGTGAGACCCAGTACTTC	CATSDPQGETQYF
TRBV11-2	TRBD2	TRBJ2-7	-	TGTGCCAGCAGCCCCGGACTAGCGTCCACCTACGAGCAGTACTTC	CASSPGLASTYEQYF
TRBV3-1/TRBV3-2	-	TRBJ2-1	-	TGTGCCAGCAGCCAAGGGAATGAGCAGTTCTTC	CASSQGNEQFF
TRBV30	TRBD1	TRBJ1-2	-	TGTGCCTGGAGTACAGGGGTCTTCTATGGCTACACCTTC	CAWSTGVFYGYTF
TRBV19	TRBD1	TRBJ1-1	-	TGTGCCAGTAGTTCTAGGGGGGACAGAAACACTGAAGCTTTCTTT	CASSSRGDRNTEAFF
TRBV19	-	TRBJ1-1	-	TGTGCCAGTAGTATGAGGCTGGGTGGAAGTTTTGCTGAAGCTTTCTTT	CASSMRLGGSFAEAFF
TRBV2	-	TRBJ1-1	-	TGTGCCAGCAGTGAAGTCACAGGCATGAACACTGAAGCTTTCTTT	CASSEVTGMNTEAFF
TRBV5-1	TRBD2	TRBJ2-1	-	TGCGCCAGCAGCTTGATAGCGGGGGACTACAATGAGCAGTTCTTC	CASSLIAGDYNEQFF
TRBV6-5	-	TRBJ1-2	-	TGTGCCAGCAGATATACCATCGGACAAGCCAATGGCTACACCTTC	CASRYTIGQANGYTF
TRBV21-1	-	TRBJ2-3	-	TGTGCCAGCCCAGCGGGGGGGCGGGTAGATACGCAGTATTTT	CASPAGGRVDTQYF
TRBV5-1	-	TRBJ1-4	-	TGCGCCAGCAGCGGAGAACCCACAGGGAATGGAGGAAAACTGTTTTTT	CASSGEPTGNGGKLFF
TRBV3-1/TRBV3-2	-	TRBJ1-2	-	TGTGCCAGCAGCCAAGATCTACTTTTTGGCTACACCTTC	CASSQDLLFGYTF
TRBV6-5	TRBD2	TRBJ2-2	-	TGTGCCAGCACGTTACGGCGGGGGGGCGGGGAGCTGTTTTTT	CASTLRRGGGELFF
TRBV30	-	TRBJ1-1	-	TGTGCCTGGAGTACAACTCAGAACACTGAAGCTTTCTTT	CAWSTTQNTEAFF
TRBV12-3/TRBV12-4	-	TRBJ1-5	-	TGTGCCAGCAGTTTAACCGGGATTCAGCCCCAGCATTTT	CASSLTGIQPQHF
TRBV9	-	TRBJ1-3	-	TGTGCCAGCAACCCCGGAACATCTGGAAACACCATATATTTT	CASNPGTSGNTIYF
TRBV5-8	TRBD1	TRBJ2-5	-	TGTGCCAGCAGTTTTCCACCGGGACAGGGCTTCGAGACCCAGTACTTC	CASSFPPGQGFETQYF
TRBV7-8	-	TRBJ2-7	-	TGTGCCAGCAGTTCGGGTTCGGGTTACGAGCAGTACTTC	CASSSGSGYEQYF
TRBV4-1	TRBD1	TRBJ1-2	-	TGCGCCAGCAGCCTGGGGACAGAGGGTGGCTACACCTTC	CASSLGTEGGYTF
TRBV6-5	-	TRBJ2-3	-	TGTGCCAGCAGTACACACAGGTTAAGCACAGATACGCAGTATTTT	CASSTHRLSTDTQYF
TRBV5-1	-	TRBJ1-2	-	TGCGCCAGCAGCTTGGTGGGGAACTATGGCTACACCTTC	CASSLVGNYGYTF
TRBV6-5	TRBD1	TRBJ2-7	-	TGTGCCAGCAGTTACTCTTGGGACAGCTCCTACGAGCAGTACTTC	CASSYSWDSSYEQYF
TRBV7-9	-	TRBJ2-3	-	TGTGCCAGCAGCCCCTCAGCGGGCTCAGATACGCAGTATTTT	CASSPSAGSDTQYF
TRBV29-1	-	TRBJ1-1	few	TGCAGCGTTGCCGGCAGAACGAACACTGAAGCTTTCTTT	CSVAGRTNTEAFF
TRBV18	-	TRBJ1-2	-	TGTGCCAGCTCACAGGGGGAGTTTAACTATGGCTACACCTTC	CASSQGEFNYGYTF
TRBV2	-	TRBJ1-5	-	TGTGCCAGCACGGTAGAGGGACACACCAATCAGCCCCAGCATTTT	CASTVEGHTNQPQHF
TRBV5-1	-	TRBJ1-1	few	TGCGCCAGCAGCTTGCTAGGGGACACTGAAGCTTTCTTT	CASSLLGDTEAFF
TRBV6-5	-	TRBJ1-6	once	TGTGCCAGCAGACCGGACAGAACCTATAATTCACCCCTCCACTTT	CASRPDRTYNSPLHF
TRBV6-5	-	TRBJ1-1	-	TGTGCCAGCAGTTTTCGGGGCACTGAAGCTTTCTTT	CASSFRGTEAFF
TRBV5-1	-	TRBJ1-1	-	TGCGCCAGCAGCCCGGACCCAAGTAACACTGAAGCTTTCTTT	CASSPDPSNTEAFF
TRBV11-2	-	TRBJ2-7	-	TGTGCCAGCAGCCCCTCGCTAGCGACCTACGAGCAGTACTTC	CASSPSLATYEQYF
TRBV25-1	TRBD1	TRBJ1-5	-	TGTGCCAGCAGTGACAGGGGGTCCGCGGGCAATCAGCCCCAGCATTTT	CASSDRGSAGNQPQHF
TRBV28	-	TRBJ1-1	once	TGTGCCAGCAGTCTCACGGGCCGGCCTGAAGCTTTCTTT	CASSLTGRPEAFF
TRBV7-2	-	TRBJ1-5	-	TGTGCCAGCAGCTTACAAGTCGGGGGTGGTAGCAATCAGCCCCAGCATTTT	CASSLQVGGGSNQPQHF
TRBV11-1	-	TRBJ2-7	once	TGTGCCAGCAGCTTAGCCGGGTACGAGCAGTACTTC	CASSLAGYEQYF
TRBV30	-	TRBJ1-3	-	TGTGCCTGGAGTAAAGGAGGGGGAAACACCATATATTTT	CAWSKGGGNTIYF
TRBV5-4	TRBD1	TRBJ1-5	-	TGTGCCAGCAGCTCAGGGACAGGTAATCAGCCCCAGCATTTT	CASSSGTGNQPQHF
TRBV2	TRBD2	TRBJ2-1	-	TGTGCCAGCACCCAACTAGCGGGGGCTGATGAGCAGTTCTTC	CASTQLAGADEQFF
TRBV29-1	-	TRBJ2-7	-	TGCAGCGTTGCGCAGGGTGTTTACGAGCAGTACTTC	CSVAQGVYEQYF
TRBV11-2	TRBD1	TRBJ2-1	-	TGTGCCAGCAGTTCTCCAGGGGGATCCTACAATGAGCAGTTCTTC	CASSSPGGSYNEQFF
TRBV30	-	TRBJ2-1	-	TGTGCCTGGAAGGGGGACTACTACAATGAGCAGTTCTTC	CAWKGDYYNEQFF
TRBV6-6	-	TRBJ1-3	-	TGTGCCAGCTGGAGGACGGAGAGCTCTGGAAACACCATATATTTT	CASWRTESSGNTIYF
TRBV27	TRBD1	TRBJ1-2	-	TGTGCCAGCAGGGGGATGGGACAGAACTATGGCTACACCTTC	CASRGMGQNYGYTF
TRBV18	-	TRBJ1-1	-	TGTGCCAGCTCATCGGGACGGGGAAGGTCTGAAGCTTTCTTT	CASSSGRGRSEAFF
TRBV15	-	TRBJ2-7	-	TGTGCCACCAGCAGAGACAGGTCGAGAGAGCAGTACTTC	CATSRDRSREQYF
TRBV9	-	TRBJ2-7	-	TGTGCCAGCAGCGTTAGGGATCGCTCCGAGCAGTACTTC	CASSVRDRSEQYF